These 10 T cell receptor beta chains were sequenced from one sample in a study of naive and memory T cell subsets. An oligonucleotide containing a UMI was ligated to the 3' end of TCR cDNA. Four PCR rounds used nested alpha and beta constant region primers plus the SP2 primer. TCRdb redid the calling of the 5' RACE reads with MiXCR, one entry per CDR3 protein. The sample yields roughly 48,000 distinct CDR3 sequences, about 4.8% seen once. These receptors were collected from a female donor in good health.

This clonotype was seen at least ten times. The chain has TRBV5-1 and TRBJ2-1; 10 nucleotides match TRBD2. Germline trimming cut 1 base from V and 6 bases from J; bases unmatched to any gene: 1. This CDR3 region has 14 residues. CDR1 SGHRS and CDR2 YFSETQ come from the germline V gene. The CDR3 region has the DNA TGCGCCAGCAGCTTGCTAGCGGGGGTCAATGAGCAGTTCTTC. Translation gives CASSLLAGVNEQFF.

This clonotype was recorded many times. The J gene is TRBJ1-5, the V gene TRBV12-3 or TRBV12-4, with D maybe TRBD1 (6 bases). V lost 5 bases to trimming and J lost 6 bases, with 17 bases between them. The CDR3 covers 15 residues. The CDR3 sequence is CASSPAGAIVQPQHF. CDR3 nucleotides: TGTGCCAGCAGTCCCGCAGGGGCCATAGTTCAGCCCCAGCATTTT.

This clonotype was counted ten times or more. The chain links TRBV7-8 to TRBJ2-1; D is possibly TRBD2 (6 bases). CDR1 and CDR2 from the germline V gene are SGHVS and FQNEAQ. Deletions cut 3 bases from V and 6 bases from J, with 9 bases between. The CDR3 has 13 residues. The CDR3 region is CASSFQTSNEQFF. CDR3 sequence (DNA): TGTGCCAGCAGCTTTCAGACTAGCAATGAGCAGTTCTTC.

This clonotype occurred many times. This rearrangement joins TRBV7-6 to TRBJ1-6; D is perhaps TRBD1 (6 bases). This CDR3 contains 16 residues. Germline V gene data show CDR1 as SGHVS and CDR2 as FNYEAQ. V shed 2 bases and J shed 7 bases, with 15 bases lying between them. The CDR3 region is CASSLNADSRNSPLHF. CDR3 nucleotide sequence: TGTGCCAGCAGCTTAAACGCGGACAGTCGCAATTCACCCCTCCACTTT.

The table lists this clonotype with many counts. This chain joins TRBV6-2 or TRBV6-3 and TRBJ2-7; TRBD2 matches at 7 bases. The V segment lost 8 bases and the J segment 3 bases; nucleotides outside the gene matches: 10. The germline gives CDR1 MNHEY, CDR2 SVGEGT. The CDR3 length is 14 residues. The CDR3 DNA reads TGTGCCAGCGGCCCTAGCGGAGCGTACTACGAGCAGTACTTC. Translation gives CASGPSGAYYEQYF.

This clonotype was detected ten times or more. The chain couples TRBV29-1 to TRBJ2-6; 8 bases match TRBD2. With V trimmed by 7 bases and J by 1 base, 15 bases remained unmatched. The length of the CDR3 is 18 residues. CDR1 SQVTM and CDR2 ANQGSEA come from the germline V gene. CDR3 residues: CSALGGSGIASGANVLTF. The CDR3 region has the DNA TGCAGCGCCTTAGGTGGTAGCGGGATAGCGTCTGGGGCCAACGTCCTGACTTTC.

This clonotype was detected ten times or more. This chain uses TRBV12-3 or TRBV12-4 with TRBJ1-4; 8 nucleotides line up with TRBD1. The CDR3 length is 17 residues. V dropped 6 bases and J dropped 4; count of bases not matched to a gene: 13. CDR3 nucleotides: TGTGCCAGCAGCCTTCTAACAGGGGGGATAAGTAATGAAAAACTGTTTTTT. Its translation: CASSLLTGGISNEKLFF.

This clonotype has only a few counts. At one boundary the junction diverges from the germline segment, which might be a read error. The chain's CDR3 is CASSLTGPPNYGDTF. CDR3 nucleotide sequence: TGTGCCAGCAGCTTAACAGGGCCGCCTAACTATGGCGACACCTTC. V usage is TRBV7-3 and J usage is TRBJ1-2; D is unresolved. CDR1 SGHTA and CDR2 FQGTGA come from the germline V gene. The CDR3 spans 15 residues.

This clonotype occurred many times. The rearrangement links TRBV19 to TRBJ2-1; TRBD2 agrees at 11 bases. V shed 5 bases, J shed 4 bases, and the junction held 10 bases outside the gene matches. CDR3 length equals 17 residues. Germline CDR1 is LNHDA and CDR2 is SQIVND (reference sequence). The CDR3, as DNA: TGTGCCAGTAGTGTGGAGATAGCGGGAGGGCAATACAATGAGCAGTTCTTC. Translating it yields CASSVEIAGGQYNEQFF.

This clonotype occurred many times. The chain is built from TRBV5-6 and TRBJ1-4, with D tentatively TRBD1 (5 bases). Germline V CDR1 and CDR2: SGHDT, YYEEEE. The CDR3 covers 16 residues. The germline V and J ends were trimmed by 3 bases and 3 bases, with 15 bases remaining between them. This chain's CDR3 is CASSSPGRAANEKLFF. The DNA of the CDR3 is TGTGCCAGCAGCTCTCCAGGGCGGGCAGCTAATGAAAAACTGTTTTTT.